These 23 T cell receptor beta chains share one sample of origin, sequenced in a study of blood T cell repertoires in COVID-19. This table comes from immunoSEQ multiplex PCR, and its TCRdb copy is limited to in-frame clones, with some not included. This sample has roughly 63,000 clones, with 88% found just once. The specimen was peripheral blood. The origin of the receptors is a human donor in a cohort sampled during active COVID-19.

V and J are TRBV28 and TRBJ2-4, with 8 bases identical to TRBD2. After removal of 2 bases from V and 8 bases from J, the junction contained 8 bases not matched to a gene. The germline CDR1 and CDR2 sequences are MDHEN and SYDVKM. The length of the CDR3 is 15 residues. CDR3 DNA sequence: TGTGCCAGCAGTTTACAGCCCGGGAGGGGCCACATTCAGTACTTC. Encoded protein: CASSLQPGRGHIQYF.

The V gene is TRBV2, the J gene TRBJ1-1, with D possibly matching TRBD1 (6 bases). CDR1 SNHLY and CDR2 FYNNEI come from the germline V gene. The length of the CDR3 is 13 residues. Trimming took off 6 bases at V and 1 base at J, with 9 bases between the two ends. The CDR3 bases are TGTGCCAGCAGCCCGACAGGGAACACTGAAGCTTTCTTT. Its protein product is CASSPTGNTEAFF.

V usage is TRBV30 and J usage is TRBJ2-7; D is uncertain. The CDR3 extends over 12 amino acids. V was clipped by 5 bases and J by 6 bases, with 14 bases between them. Germline V gene sequence: CDR1 GTSNPN, CDR2 SVGIG (reference sequence). The DNA of the CDR3 is TGTGCCTGGTCTGGGCAGGTCCCCGAGCAGTACTTC. It encodes CAWSGQVPEQYF.

The genes are TRBV2 and TRBJ2-1, with D tentatively TRBD2 (6 bases). The V end was cut by 3 bases, the J end by 6 bases, with 18 bases between. Germline CDR1 reads SNHLY; CDR2 reads FYNNEI. CDR3 length: 16 residues. CDR3 coding DNA: TGTGCCAGCAGTGACCAGTCCCCACGGAGGGCCAATGAGCAGTTCTTC. Its protein product is CASSDQSPRRANEQFF.

The CDR3 DNA sequence: TGTGCCAGCAGTTTATACGGGACTGGGCACGAGCAGTACTTC. Its protein is CASSLYGTGHEQYF. The chain recombines TRBV27 with TRBJ2-7, with TRBD2 as a possible D gene (6 bases). Germline CDR1 is MNHEY and CDR2 is SMNVEV (reference sequence). CDR3 size: 14 residues. V lost 1 base to trimming and J lost 5 bases, with 12 bases between them.

This rearrangement joins TRBV5-1 to TRBJ2-2; D gene ambiguous. Germline V gives CDR1 SGHRS, CDR2 YFSETQ. V was cut by 0 bases and J by 5 bases, with 8 bases left in between. The CDR3 length is 14 residues. This CDR3 reads CASSLAVQTGELFF. As DNA, the CDR3 is TGCGCCAGCAGCTTGGCTGTACAGACCGGGGAGCTGTTTTTT.

The chain has TRBV7-9 and TRBJ2-2; D is ambiguous. The ends were cut back, 4 bases at V and 7 bases at J, with 10 bases in the middle. From germline, CDR1 is SEHNR and CDR2 FQNEAQ (reference sequence). This CDR3 is built from 13 residues. In nucleotides, the CDR3 is TGTGCCAGCAGCTCCACGCAACTCGGGGAGCTGTTTTTT. Translating it yields CASSSTQLGELFF. The complete variable domain, with remaining parts taken from reference TRBV7-9 and TRBJ2-2, reads DTGVSQNPRHKITKRGQNVTFRCDPISEHNRLYWYRQTLGQGPEFLTYFQNEAQLEKSRLLSDRFSAERPKGSFSTLEIQRTEQGDSAMYLCASSSTQLGELFFGEGSRLTVL.

The chain links TRBV3-1 (or the pseudogene TRBV3-2) to TRBJ1-1; D may be TRBD1 (6 bases). V shed 6 bases and J shed 2 bases, with 13 bases lying between them. This CDR3 comprises 14 residues. From germline, CDR1 is LGHDT and CDR2 YNNKEL (reference sequence). The DNA for the CDR3 is TGTGCCAGCAGGGTTACAGGGAGTAACACTGAAGCTTTCTTT. Translating it yields CASRVTGSNTEAFF.

The chain has TRBV9 and TRBJ1-1; weak D call: TRBD1 (5 bases). The CDR3 totals 16 residues. The germline gives CDR1 SGDLS, CDR2 YYNGEE. Between the trimmed V and J ends, which lost 0 bases and 0 bases, there was a span of 12 bases. This CDR3 is CASSVVGDLLNTEAFF. The CDR3 region has the DNA TGTGCCAGCAGCGTAGTGGGGGACTTACTGAACACTGAAGCTTTCTTT.

V usage is TRBV2 and J usage is TRBJ2-1; unclear D gene. V was shortened by 4 bases and J by 9 bases, with 7 bases between the two germline ends. CDR3 length equals 11 residues. From germline, CDR1 is SNHLY and CDR2 FYNNEI. In DNA, the CDR3 is TGTGCCAGCAGTGTCAAGAGTGAGCAGTTCTTC. Translated: CASSVKSEQFF.

This chain uses TRBV5-1 with TRBJ1-6; D call uncertain. The length of the CDR3 is 14 residues. Trimming took 2 bases from V and 8 from J, leaving 11 bases between them. Germline assignment: CDR1 SGHRS and CDR2 YFSETQ. In nucleotides, the CDR3 is TGCGCCAGCAGCTTATCAGGTTCAGATTCACCCCTCCACTTT. Translating gives CASSLSGSDSPLHF.

A single count supports this clone. The CDR3 region has the DNA TGTGCCAGCAGCTTTTCAGGAAATCAGCCCCAGCATTTT. Protein product: CASSFSGNQPQHF. The V and J genes are TRBV7-3 and TRBJ1-5; D is ambiguous. Germline CDR1 and CDR2: SGHTA and FQGTGA. V lost 3 bases and J lost 4, with 7 bases in between. The length of the CDR3 is 13 residues.

The CDR3 DNA follows: TGTGCCAGCAGACGGAGGACTGGAAACACCATATATTTT. It translates to CASRRRTGNTIYF. V gene TRBV5-8 combines with J gene TRBJ1-3; D ambiguous. V was shortened by 5 bases and J by 2 bases, with 8 bases between the two germline ends. Germline V gives CDR1 SGHTS, CDR2 YDEGEE. The CDR3 is made up of 13 amino acids.

This chain connects TRBV27 to TRBJ2-1, with no clear D. The V end lost 3 bases, the J end lost 6 bases, and 6 bases lay between the germline ends. The V gene's germline CDR1 is MNHEY and CDR2 SMNVEV (reference sequence). The CDR3 sequence is 12 residues long. The CDR3 loop reads CASSFLGNEQFF. The DNA for the CDR3 is TGTGCCAGCAGTTTCCTCGGCAATGAGCAGTTCTTC.

The rearrangement joins TRBV7-8 to TRBJ2-5; 8 nucleotides agree with TRBD2. The CDR3 spans 17 residues. Germline V gene data show CDR1 as SGHVS and CDR2 as FQNEAQ. V lost 0 bases, J lost 1 base, and 7 bases stayed unmatched. The CDR3 loop is CASSLAYGGRIQETQYF. The DNA of the CDR3 is TGTGCCAGCAGCTTAGCGTACGGCGGGAGGATCCAAGAGACCCAGTACTTC.

The rearrangement joins TRBV14 to TRBJ2-2; D not resolved. Germline values: CDR1 SGHDN, CDR2 FVKESK. Trimming took off 1 base at V and 8 bases at J, with 5 bases between the two ends. The CDR3 is 12 amino acids. In DNA, the CDR3 is TGTGCCAGCAGCCAAGGAGAGGGGGAGCTGTTTTTT. Translation gives CASSQGEGELFF.

This chain joins TRBV29-1 and TRBJ1-5; 10 bases line up with TRBD1. The ends lost 6 bases at V and 7 bases at J; junction bases unmatched: 6. This CDR3 spans 13 amino acids. Per germline, CDR1 SQVTM and CDR2 ANQGSEA. CDR3 protein: CSVPGTGAQPQHF. CDR3 nucleotide sequence: TGCAGCGTACCCGGGACAGGGGCACAGCCCCAGCATTTT.

The rearrangement uses TRBV6-5 and TRBJ1-2, with 8 positions matching TRBD1. With V trimmed by 6 bases and J by 4 bases, 4 bases remained unmatched. CDR3 length: 13 residues. CDR1 and CDR2 (germline): MNHEY, SVGAGI. CDR3 residues: CASSLTGGYGYTF. The CDR3, as DNA: TGTGCCAGCAGCCTTACAGGGGGCTATGGCTACACCTTC.

The rearrangement uses TRBV7-6 and TRBJ1-6, with 8 bases lining up with TRBD1. Germline assignment: CDR1 SGHVS and CDR2 FNYEAQ. V lost 1 base to trimming and J lost 7 bases; unmatched junction nucleotides: 6. This CDR3 region has 16 residues. The CDR3 DNA is TGTGCCAGCAGCTTAGGGGCACAGGGGGTAAATTCACCCCTCCACTTT. This encodes CASSLGAQGVNSPLHF.

The chain joins TRBV3-1 (or the pseudogene TRBV3-2) to TRBJ1-1; D is perhaps TRBD1 (5 bases). Trimming took off 2 bases at V and 3 bases at J, with 10 bases between the two ends. There are 14 residues in the CDR3. Looked up from germline, CDR1 is LGHDT and CDR2 is YNNKEL (reference sequence). For the CDR3, the DNA is TGTGCCAGCAGCCAACAGGGTGGAGACACTGAAGCTTTCTTT. Its translation: CASSQQGGDTEAFF.

This chain joins TRBV6-1 and TRBJ1-4; perhaps TRBD1 as D (5 bases). Trimming removed 2 bases at V and 7 bases at J, with 14 bases between. The CDR3 is 15 amino acids. Germline CDR1 is MNHNS and CDR2 is SASEGT. The CDR3 DNA reads as TGTGCCAGCAGTGAATCGGGGAGGAGGGGTGAAAAACTGTTTTTT. It is translated as CASSESGRRGEKLFF.

The V and J genes are TRBV5-4 and TRBJ2-5; 9 bases line up with TRBD1. This CDR3 region has 13 residues. From germline, CDR1 is SGHNT and CDR2 YYREEE (reference sequence). The V and J ends lost 4 bases and 5 bases, in that order; junction bases with no gene match: 3. This CDR3 is CASSRGQGETQYF. The DNA for the CDR3 is TGTGCCAGCAGCCGTGGACAGGGGGAGACCCAGTACTTC.

This rearrangement joins TRBV6-5 to TRBJ1-6; unclear D gene. CDR3 size: 15 residues. V lost 6 bases to trimming and J lost 6 bases, with 15 bases between them. Germline V gives CDR1 MNHEY, CDR2 SVGAGI. The CDR3: CASSGSREFNSPLHF. For the CDR3, the DNA is TGTGCCAGCAGCGGCTCCCGGGAATTTAATTCACCCCTCCACTTT.